Each of the 10 T cell receptor beta chains below was sequenced from the same sample in a study of OX40 agonist ivuxolimab in advanced cancers. TCRdb's copy holds only in-frame clones and misses some; the assay was immunoSEQ multiplex PCR. Among tens of thousands of clones listed, more than 85% were seen once. Sample: CD4+ or CD8+ T cells sorted from blood, taken in a trial of the OX40 agonist ivuxolimab. The receptors originated from an adult with an advanced solid tumor such as melanoma, head and neck, liver or kidney cancer.

The CDR3 is CASSDRWAYGYTF. CDR3 sequence (DNA): TGTGCCAGCAGCGACAGGTGGGCCTATGGCTACACCTTC. The genes are TRBV7-2 and TRBJ1-2, with D tentatively TRBD1 (6 bases). Trimming left V 5 bases short and J 4 bases short, with 11 bases between. This CDR3 has 13 amino acids. Germline V gives CDR1 SGHTA, CDR2 FQGNSA.

In this sample, this clone turned up once. V and J are TRBV14 and TRBJ1-2; unclear D gene. V lost 1 base and J 4 bases, leaving 13 bases between the germline ends. The CDR3 loop spans 15 amino acids. Germline CDR1 reads SGHDN; CDR2 reads FVKESK. As DNA, the CDR3 is TGTGCCAGCAGCCAAGTCAGGTCAGATCCCTATGGCTACACCTTC. Protein product: CASSQVRSDPYGYTF.

V is TRBV5-6 and J is TRBJ2-5, with D unclear. Germline V gene sequence: CDR1 SGHDT, CDR2 YYEEEE. The CDR3 contains 14 residues. Trimming took off 0 bases at V and 0 bases at J, with 6 bases between the two ends. CDR3 nucleotide sequence: TGTGCCAGCAGCTTGGGAGGTGACCAAGAGACCCAGTACTTC. Protein sequence: CASSLGGDQETQYF. The whole variable domain, filled in from reference TRBV5-6 and TRBJ2-5, reads DAGVTQSPTHLIKTRGQQVTLRCSPKSGHDTVSWYQQALGQGPQFIFQYYEEEERQRGNFPDRFSGHQFPNYSSELNVNALLLGDSALYLCASSLGGDQETQYFGPGTRLLVL.

J is TRBJ1-1 and V is TRBV29-1; D is uncertain. Germline V lookup: CDR1 SQVTM, CDR2 ANQGSEA. The germline V and J ends were trimmed by 5 bases and 11 bases, with 21 bases remaining between them. The CDR3 contains 13 residues. In DNA, the CDR3 is TGCAGCGTTTTGTCGGTTAGTGACGCGCTGGCTTTCTTT. Translated, it gives CSVLSVSDALAFF.

The rearrangement links TRBV15 to TRBJ2-2; 11 bases line up with TRBD1. From germline, CDR1 is LNHNV and CDR2 YYDKDF (reference sequence). The CDR3 has 14 amino acids. Unmatched junction bases numbered 1, after V lost 9 bases and J lost 1 base. In nucleotides, the CDR3 is TGTGCCACGGGGACAGGGGGGAACACCGGGGAGCTGTTTTTT. Protein: CATGTGGNTGELFF.

This chain uses TRBV13 with TRBJ2-3; D not certain. Trimming removed 2 bases from V and 1 base from J, with 7 bases in between. CDR3 length equals 14 residues. Germline loops: CDR1 PRHDT, CDR2 FYEKMQ (reference sequence). CDR3 bases: TGTGCCAGCAGCTTACACGGAGGCACAGATACGCAGTATTTT. It specifies CASSLHGGTDTQYF. The variable domain in full, completed from reference TRBV13 and TRBJ2-3, reads AAGVIQSPRHLIKEKRETATLKCYPIPRHDTVYWYQQGPGQDPQFLISFYEKMQSDKGSIPDRFSAQQFSDYHSELNMSSLELGDSALYFCASSLHGGTDTQYFGPGTRLTVL.

This rearrangement joins TRBV5-4 to TRBJ2-1, with TRBD2 matching 9 bases. Germline V CDR1 and CDR2: SGHNT, YYREEE (reference sequence). The trim removed 5 bases at V and 10 bases at J, leaving 4 bases unmatched. This CDR3 has 12 residues. The CDR3 nucleotides read TGTGCCAGCAGTGCGGGGGGGTCGGAGCAGTTCTTC. Translating gives CASSAGGSEQFF. The entire variable domain, with the rest obtained from reference TRBV5-4 and TRBJ2-1, is as follows: ETGVTQSPTHLIKTRGQQVTLRCSSQSGHNTVSWYQQALGQGPQFIFQYYREEENGRGNFPPRFSGLQFPNYSSELNVNALELDDSALYLCASSAGGSEQFFGPGTRLTVL.

V and J are TRBV19 and TRBJ1-6, with D perhaps matching TRBD1 (6 bases). Trimming shortened V by 8 bases and J by 10 bases, and 18 bases separated the two germline ends. The CDR3 has 14 amino acids. In germline, CDR1 is LNHDA, CDR2 SQIVND (reference sequence). This CDR3 reads CASRWGEGVSPLHF. CDR3 in DNA: TGTGCCAGTCGGTGGGGGGAGGGGGTCTCACCCCTCCACTTT.

Comments on this clone: A much larger clone is a single base away; this may be a read error. Within the sample, other DNA sequences also encode this same CDR3. The chain employs TRBV29-1 and TRBJ1-2; D ambiguous. Germline-derived CDR1 and CDR2 are SQVTM and ANQGSEA. Trimming took 0 bases from V and 5 from J, leaving 4 bases between them. CDR3 length equals 11 residues. The CDR3 here is CSVEDGYGYTF. In DNA form, the CDR3 reads TGCAGCGTTGAAGATGGTTATGGCTACACCTTC. Full variable domain (rest looked up from reference TRBV29-1 and TRBJ1-2): SAVISQKPSRDICQRGTSLTIQCQVDSQVTMMFWYRQQPGQSLTLIATANQGSEATYESGFVIDKFPISRPNLTFSTLTVSNMSPEDSSIYLCSVEDGYGYTFGSGTRLTVV.

This clone showed up just a few times. This chain connects TRBV4-2 to TRBJ2-7; D is unclear. CDR1 LGHNA and CDR2 YNFKEQ come from the germline V gene. V lost 0 bases and J 6 bases, leaving 18 bases between the germline ends. This CDR3 is 16 amino acids long. CDR3 region: CASSQEGPGIVSEQYF. CDR3 nucleotides: TGTGCCAGCAGCCAAGAAGGCCCAGGAATCGTATCCGAGCAGTACTTC.